This entry is about one T cell receptor (beta chain). This entry belongs to a study of cytomegalovirus exposure and HLA in healthy donors. PCR primers comprised 60 Vbeta and 13 Jbeta primers. The assay was immunoSEQ multiplex PCR, and TCRdb's table has in-frame clones only and misses some. This sample yields about 190,000 clones, of which over 60% are seen a single time; more than 4% belongs to the top ten. The CDR3 has 13 amino acids. Germline lookup yields CDR1 SNHLY and CDR2 FYNNEI. With 8 bases removed from V and 1 base from J, the gap between germline ends came to 11 bases. Sequencing was done on a sample of PBMCs. The genes are TRBV2 and TRBJ1-1, with D tentatively TRBD1 (6 bases). This receptor was obtained from a man aged 25-45 years in good health and CMV-seropositive. The CDR3 sequence is CASGGHQNTEAFF. DNA of the CDR3: TGTGCCAGCGGGGGACATCAGAACACTGAAGCTTTCTTT.